A single sample is the source of the 8 T cell receptor beta chains below, sequenced in a study of cytomegalovirus exposure and HLA in healthy donors. The PCR used 60 Vbeta and 13 Jbeta primers. Sequenced by immunoSEQ multiplex PCR; TCRdb stores in-frame clones only, minus some. Of some 180,000 clones listed, roughly 86% were seen once; the top ten hold about 3.4%. Sequencing input: PBMCs. The origin of the receptors is a man between 40 and 49 years old in good health and CMV-seropositive.

CDR3 coding DNA: TGTGCCAGCCAACAGGGGGGGCGGACAGATACGCAGTATTTT. This gives the protein CASQQGGRTDTQYF. This chain uses TRBV5-6 with TRBJ2-3; possibly TRBD1 for D (8 bases). The V end was cut by 7 bases, the J end by 3 bases, with 15 bases between. The germline gives CDR1 SGHDT, CDR2 YYEEEE. This CDR3 is 14 amino acids long.

The chain combines TRBV15 with TRBJ2-7; D unresolved. Germline-derived CDR1 and CDR2 are LNHNV and YYDKDF (reference sequence). This CDR3 is built from 16 residues. The V end was cut by 3 bases, the J end by 0 bases, with 15 bases between. The CDR3 DNA reads as TGTGCCACCAGCAGTACCGAACAGAGATTCTCCTACGAGCAGTACTTC. Its protein is CATSSTEQRFSYEQYF.

V is TRBV4-2 and J is TRBJ2-7; 8 bases fit TRBD2. The germline CDR1 and CDR2 sequences are LGHNA and YNFKEQ. V shed 0 bases and J 5 bases; nucleotides not matched to a gene: 6. CDR3 length: 15 amino acids. The CDR3: CASSQDLRGADEQYF. The CDR3 DNA sequence: TGTGCCAGCAGCCAAGATCTGCGGGGGGCCGACGAGCAGTACTTC.

The chain recombines TRBV7-9 with TRBJ1-3; TRBD1 is a possible D gene (6 bases). Trimming stripped 6 bases from V and 4 bases from J, with 16 bases between. Germline V gene data show CDR1 as SEHNR and CDR2 as FQNEAQ (reference sequence). The CDR3 runs to 15 residues. CDR3 loop: CASSPTGSIGNTIYF. Written as DNA, the CDR3 is TGTGCCAGCAGTCCTACAGGGAGTATCGGAAACACCATATATTTT. The full variable domain, with the rest looked up from reference TRBV7-9 and TRBJ1-3, is DTGVSQNPRHKITKRGQNVTFRCDPISEHNRLYWYRQTLGQGPEFLTYFQNEAQLEKSRLLSDRFSAERPKGSFSTLEIQRTEQGDSAMYLCASSPTGSIGNTIYFGEGSWLTVV.

The V call is TRBV4-1, the J call TRBJ2-7, with D possibly matching TRBD1 (5 bases). The germline gives CDR1 MGHRA, CDR2 YSYEKL. CDR3 size: 15 residues. V lost 0 bases and J 2 bases, leaving 11 bases between the germline ends. The CDR3 protein is CASSQEPGKAYEQYF. For the CDR3, the DNA is TGCGCCAGCAGCCAAGAGCCAGGGAAGGCCTACGAGCAGTACTTC.

In this sample, this clone turned up a few times. The chain links TRBV18 to TRBJ1-4; the D gene is possibly TRBD1 (6 bases). Germline values: CDR1 KGHSH, CDR2 LQKENI. Trimming took off 3 bases at V and 4 bases at J, with 12 bases between the two ends. This CDR3 contains 15 residues. The CDR3 here is CASSPGAPNNEKLFF. CDR3 bases: TGTGCCAGCTCACCGGGGGCACCGAATAATGAAAAACTGTTTTTT.

The chain recombines TRBV6-4 with TRBJ2-5; tentatively, D is TRBD2 (6 bases). This CDR3 is 14 amino acids long. Germline values: CDR1 MRHNA, CDR2 SNTAGT. V dropped 6 bases and J dropped 3 bases, with 14 bases sitting between them. The CDR3 bases are TGTGCCAGCAGCCGGGGGAGAGGCGAAGAGACCCAGTACTTC. It translates to CASSRGRGEETQYF.

This clone was counted ten times or more. The chain joins TRBV6-4 to TRBJ2-6; D possibly corresponds to TRBD2 (5 bases). Germline CDR1 MRHNA, CDR2 SNTAGT. The V gene lost 0 bases and the J gene lost 0 bases, with 6 bases spanning the gap. The CDR3 extends over 16 amino acids. CDR3 in DNA: TGTGCCAGCAGTGACTCGGGGAGCTCTGGGGCCAACGTCCTGACTTTC. Translation gives CASSDSGSSGANVLTF.